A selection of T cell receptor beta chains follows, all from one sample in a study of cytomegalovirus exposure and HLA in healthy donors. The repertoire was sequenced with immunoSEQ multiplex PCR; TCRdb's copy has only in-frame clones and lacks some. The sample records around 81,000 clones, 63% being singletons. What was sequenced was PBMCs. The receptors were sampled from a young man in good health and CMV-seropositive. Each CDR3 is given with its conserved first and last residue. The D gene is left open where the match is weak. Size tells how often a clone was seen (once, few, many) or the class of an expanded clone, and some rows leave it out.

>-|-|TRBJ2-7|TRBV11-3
CASSLDRGRSYEQYF
TGTGCCAGCAGCTTAGATCGAGGCCGCTCCTACGAGCAGTACTTC
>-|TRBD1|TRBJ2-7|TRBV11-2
CASSPLVQTGTEQYF
TGTGCCAGCAGCCCACTCGTACAGACAGGGACCGAGCAGTACTTC
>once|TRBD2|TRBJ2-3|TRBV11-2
CASSGVAGGIRTDTQYF
TGTGCCAGCAGCGGTGTGGCGGGAGGGATTCGGACAGATACGCAGTATTTT
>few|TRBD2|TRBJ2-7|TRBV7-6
CASSLREGTYEQYF
TGTGCCAGCAGCTTACGGGAGGGGACCTACGAGCAGTACTTC
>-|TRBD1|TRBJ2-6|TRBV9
CASSSDRGSGANVLTF
TGTGCCAGCAGCTCCGACAGGGGCTCTGGGGCCAACGTCCTGACTTTC
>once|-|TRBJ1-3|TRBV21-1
CASRQGALGGNTIYF
TGTGCCAGTCGACAGGGGGCGTTAGGTGGAAACACCATATATTTT
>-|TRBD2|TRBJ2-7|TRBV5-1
CASSLNSGGYEQYF
TGCGCCAGCAGCTTAAATAGCGGGGGATACGAGCAGTACTTC
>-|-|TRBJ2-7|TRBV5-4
CASSLEIGYPLEQYF
TGTGCCAGCAGCTTGGAGATCGGGTACCCTCTCGAGCAGTACTTC
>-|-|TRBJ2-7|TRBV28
CASRLAYEQYF
TGTGCCAGCAGGCTAGCCTACGAGCAGTACTTC
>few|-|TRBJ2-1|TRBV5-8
CASSPERSEQFF
TGTGCCAGCAGCCCAGAGCGTAGTGAGCAGTTCTTC
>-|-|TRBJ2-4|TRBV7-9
CASSTPGLAKNIQYF
TGTGCCAGCAGCACGCCCGGACTAGCCAAAAACATTCAGTACTTC
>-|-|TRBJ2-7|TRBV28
CASSLFPGAYEQYF
TGTGCCAGCAGTTTATTCCCAGGGGCCTACGAGCAGTACTTC
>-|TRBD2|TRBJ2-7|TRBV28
CASSLSGRGLGSEQYF
TGTGCCAGCAGTTTGAGCGGGAGAGGTTTAGGCAGCGAGCAGTACTTC
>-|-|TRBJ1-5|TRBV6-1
CASSAEGLDNQPQHF
TGTGCCAGCAGTGCCGAGGGACTCGATAATCAGCCCCAGCATTTT
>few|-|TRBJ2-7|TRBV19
CASSVLPGQTPYEQYF
TGTGCCAGTAGCGTCTTACCCGGACAGACACCCTACGAGCAGTACTTC
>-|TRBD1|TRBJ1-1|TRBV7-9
CASSFGQGFATEAFF
TGTGCCAGCAGCTTCGGACAGGGGTTCGCCACTGAAGCTTTCTTT
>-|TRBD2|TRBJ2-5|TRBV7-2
CASSLTGGETQYF
TGTGCCAGCAGCTTAACGGGGGGGGAGACCCAGTACTTC
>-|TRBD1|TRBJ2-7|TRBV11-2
CASSFDRGDEQYF
TGTGCCAGCAGCTTCGACAGGGGAGACGAGCAGTACTTC
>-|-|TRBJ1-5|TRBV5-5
CASSFGSSLLQPQHF
TGTGCCAGCAGCTTTGGTAGTTCCCTTTTACAGCCCCAGCATTTT
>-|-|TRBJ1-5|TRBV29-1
CSASEGNNQPQHF
TGCAGCGCCTCGGAGGGAAATAATCAGCCCCAGCATTTT
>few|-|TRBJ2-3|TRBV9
CASARTASTDTQYF
TGTGCCAGCGCTAGAACCGCTAGCACAGATACGCAGTATTTT
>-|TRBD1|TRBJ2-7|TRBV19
CASSRDRTGNYEQYF
TGTGCCAGTAGTAGAGATAGGACAGGGAACTACGAGCAGTACTTC
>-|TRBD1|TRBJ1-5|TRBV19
CASSGKGQGPPQHF
TGTGCCAGTAGCGGGAAGGGACAGGGGCCCCCCCAGCATTTT
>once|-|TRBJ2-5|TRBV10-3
CAIMRGAQETQYF
TGTGCCATCATGCGCGGGGCCCAAGAGACCCAGTACTTC
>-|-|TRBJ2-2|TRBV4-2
CASSQESPGELFF
TGTGCCAGCAGCCAAGAGTCCCCTGGGGAGCTGTTTTTT
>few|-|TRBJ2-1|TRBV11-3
CASSLTGAGNEQFF
TGTGCCAGCAGCTTAACGGGAGCAGGTAATGAGCAGTTCTTC
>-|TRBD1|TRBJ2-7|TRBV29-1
CSVLTGSSYEQYF
TGCAGCGTCTTGACAGGGAGCTCCTACGAGCAGTACTTC
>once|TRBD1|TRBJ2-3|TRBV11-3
CASSSGQDLTDTQYF
TGTGCCAGCAGCTCCGGACAGGACCTCACAGATACGCAGTATTTT
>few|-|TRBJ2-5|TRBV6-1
CASSEGHLVPTQYF
TGTGCCAGCAGTGAAGGGCACCTCGTACCGACCCAGTACTTC
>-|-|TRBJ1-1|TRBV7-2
CASITSGAGQNTEAFF
TGTGCCAGCATCACCAGCGGGGCAGGCCAGAACACTGAAGCTTTCTTT
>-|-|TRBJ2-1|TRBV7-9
CASSLVRESSYNEQFF
TGTGCCAGCAGCTTAGTCCGGGAATCCTCCTACAATGAGCAGTTCTTC
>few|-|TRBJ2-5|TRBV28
CASSPQRVQETQYF
TGTGCCAGCAGTCCCCAGCGGGTCCAAGAGACCCAGTACTTC
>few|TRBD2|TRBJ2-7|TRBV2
CASTLRGGSGNEQYF
TGTGCCAGCACCCTTCGGGGGGGGTCAGGGAACGAGCAGTACTTC
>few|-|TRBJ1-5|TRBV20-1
CSAGGVPQHF
TGCAGTGCCGGGGGAGTGCCCCAGCATTTT
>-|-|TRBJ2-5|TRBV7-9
CSSLAVGETQYF
TGTTCCAGCCTGGCGGTCGGAGAGACCCAGTACTTC
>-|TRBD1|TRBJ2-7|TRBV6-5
CASSYSTGAGDHEQYF
TGTGCCAGCAGTTACTCCACAGGGGCAGGGGACCACGAGCAGTACTTC
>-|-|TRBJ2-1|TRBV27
CASSFDSFSYNEQFF
TGTGCCAGCAGTTTTGATAGCTTTTCCTACAATGAGCAGTTCTTC
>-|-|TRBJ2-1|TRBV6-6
CASSSPAREQFF
TGTGCCAGCAGTTCCCCAGCCAGGGAGCAGTTCTTC
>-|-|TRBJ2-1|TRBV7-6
CASSFIGGEEPYNEQFF
TGTGCCAGCAGCTTCATAGGGGGAGAGGAACCGTACAATGAGCAGTTCTTC
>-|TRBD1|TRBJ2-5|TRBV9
CASSAGTADETQYF
TGTGCCAGCAGCGCAGGGACAGCAGACGAGACCCAGTACTTC
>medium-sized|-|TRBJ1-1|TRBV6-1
CASSEYVNTEAFF
TGTGCCAGCAGTGAATATGTGAACACTGAAGCTTTCTTT
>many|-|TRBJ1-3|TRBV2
CASSSGLLGAGNTIYF
TGTGCCAGCAGTTCGGGACTGCTAGGTGCTGGAAACACCATATATTTT
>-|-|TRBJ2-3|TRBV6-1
CASSEVSDYTDTQYF
TGTGCCAGCAGTGAAGTTTCGGACTACACAGATACGCAGTATTTT
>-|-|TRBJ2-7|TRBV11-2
CASSRDPLRSYEQYF
TGTGCCAGCAGCCGAGACCCATTGAGGTCCTACGAGCAGTACTTC
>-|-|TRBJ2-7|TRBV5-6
CASSFGGGQFSYEQYF
TGTGCCAGCAGCTTTGGCGGCGGACAGTTCTCCTACGAGCAGTACTTC
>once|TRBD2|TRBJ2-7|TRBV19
CASAPGAGGPGQYF
TGTGCCAGTGCCCCAGGGGCGGGAGGGCCGGGGCAGTACTTC
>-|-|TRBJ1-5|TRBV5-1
CASSLVGGQPQHF
TGCGCCAGCAGCTTGGTCGGCGGGCAGCCCCAGCATTTT
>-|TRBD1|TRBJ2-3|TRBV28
CASSPGTGGTDTQYF
TGTGCCAGCAGTCCTGGGACAGGGGGAACAGATACGCAGTATTTT
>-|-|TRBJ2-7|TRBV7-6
CASSTGTSYEQYF
TGTGCCAGCTCCACAGGGACGTCATACGAGCAGTACTTC
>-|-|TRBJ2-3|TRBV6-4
CASSDFPRQAGSTDTQYF
TGTGCCAGCAGTGACTTCCCACGCCAAGCGGGCAGCACAGATACGCAGTATTTT
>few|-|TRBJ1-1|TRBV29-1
CSVGQVNTEAFF
TGCAGCGTTGGACAGGTGAACACTGAAGCTTTCTTT
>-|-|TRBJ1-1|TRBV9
CASSVMKHGHEAFF
TGTGCCAGCAGCGTAATGAAGCACGGTCATGAAGCTTTCTTT
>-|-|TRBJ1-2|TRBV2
CASSEALRGPYGYTF
TGTGCCAGCAGTGAAGCACTAAGGGGTCCCTATGGCTACACCTTC
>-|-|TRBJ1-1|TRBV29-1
CSASGPVEAFF
TGCAGCGCCAGTGGGCCCGTTGAAGCTTTCTTT
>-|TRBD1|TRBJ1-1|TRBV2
CASSPFGQVENTEAFF
TGTGCCAGCAGTCCTTTCGGACAGGTCGAGAACACTGAAGCTTTCTTT
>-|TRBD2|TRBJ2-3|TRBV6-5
CASSSVAGVRTDTQYF
TGTGCCAGCAGTTCAGTAGCGGGGGTTAGGACAGATACGCAGTATTTT